Shown below are 5 T cell receptor beta chains from a single sample sequenced in a study of T cell responses to AZD1222 COVID-19 vaccine. Here immunoSEQ multiplex PCR was the method, and the copy in TCRdb shows in-frame clones only, minus some. This repertoire shows 120,000 to 150,000 clones, approximately 89% found once; its top ten account for roughly 1.7%. The sample here was peripheral blood, taken 28 days after the second AZD1222 dose. These receptors originate from an adult who received the AZD1222 COVID-19 vaccine.

The V gene is TRBV14, the J gene TRBJ1-2, with D possibly being TRBD1 (5 bases). This CDR3 has 17 residues. Trimming shortened V by 0 bases and J by 6 bases, and 20 bases separated the two germline ends. The V gene's germline CDR1 is SGHDN and CDR2 FVKESK. This CDR3 reads CASSQEGVSPAEDGYTF. In DNA form, the CDR3 reads TGTGCCAGCAGCCAAGAAGGGGTGTCACCGGCCGAGGATGGCTACACCTTC.

The chain joins TRBV7-6 to TRBJ2-1, with D perhaps TRBD2 (6 bases). The germline V and J ends were trimmed by 4 bases and 5 bases, with 21 bases remaining between them. Germline V CDR1 and CDR2: SGHVS, FNYEAQ. This CDR3 has 17 residues. Here the CDR3 DNA reads TGTGCCAGCAGCTCTCCTTTGAAGGGAGGCAGAAACAATGAGCAGTTCTTC. Amino acid sequence: CASSSPLKGGRNNEQFF.

J is TRBJ1-3 and V is TRBV4-3; D call uncertain. This CDR3 comprises 18 residues. V was cut by 0 bases and J by 0 bases, with 15 bases left in between. Germline CDR1 is LGHNA and CDR2 is YSLEER. The CDR3 loop reads CASSQEFYSAGSGNTIYF. CDR3 nucleotides: TGCGCCAGCAGCCAAGAATTTTATTCGGCCGGCTCTGGAAACACCATATATTTT.

The chain carries TRBV6-5 and TRBJ1-5; no firm D call. In germline, CDR1 is MNHEY, CDR2 SVGAGI. The CDR3 extends over 13 amino acids. V was clipped by 5 bases and J by 1 base, with 6 bases between them. The CDR3 loop reads CASSTISNQPQHF. CDR3 DNA: TGTGCCAGCAGTACCATCAGCAATCAGCCCCAGCATTTT.

This sequence joins TRBV4-3 and TRBJ1-2; 8 nucleotides agree with TRBD1. The ends lost 0 bases at V and 4 bases at J; junction bases unmatched: 4. The CDR3 has 15 amino acids. Germline-derived CDR1 and CDR2 are LGHNA and YSLEER. The CDR3 bases are TGCGCCAGCAGCCAAGAATCGACAGGGGCCTATGGCTACACCTTC. Encoded protein: CASSQESTGAYGYTF.